What follows is one TCR beta chain and its context. What it recognizes is unknown. Germline V gene lookup returns CDR1 SGHRS and CDR2 YFSETQ. The CDR3 runs to 14 residues. With V trimmed by 2 bases and J by 3 bases, 3 bases remained unmatched. TCRB immunosequencing input was roughly 500 nanograms of biopsy DNA per sample. The repertoire was sequenced with immunoSEQ multiplex PCR; TCRdb's copy has only in-frame clones and lacks some. The table records 2,600 or so clones, about three quarters of them present only once. The data stem from a study of T cell repertoires in ileal Crohn's disease. Study conclusions and caveats: Within the first postoperative year, endoscopy came at median about 6.9 months.

The time point is: neoterminal ileum biopsy at postoperative endoscopy, about 6 months after surgery. The sequence came from an adult with Crohn's disease. The V and J genes are TRBV5-1 and TRBJ2-7, with 9 bases aligning to TRBD2. The sequencing sample was made of ileal tissue. CDR3 region: CASSLASGDYEQYF. CDR3 nucleotide sequence: TGCGCCAGCAGCTTAGCTAGCGGGGACTACGAGCAGTACTTC. Using reference TRBV5-1 and TRBJ2-7 for the parts outside the CDR3, the full variable domain is KAGVTQTPRYLIKTRGQQVTLSCSPISGHRSVSWYQQTPGQGLQFLFEYFSETQRNKGNFPGRFSGRQFSNSRSEMNVSTLELGDSALYLCASSLASGDYEQYFGPGTRLTVT.